This T cell receptor (beta chain) is drawn from a study of control samples from healthy donors and cancer patients. Losses at the gene ends were 4 bases for V and 3 bases for J; bases not matched to a gene: 5. From germline, CDR1 is SGHRS and CDR2 YFSETQ. This CDR3 has 15 residues. Sequenced by immunoSEQ multiplex PCR; TCRdb stores in-frame clones only, minus some. The table includes approximately 82,000 clones, 93% detected once. The chain combines TRBV5-1 with TRBJ2-1; 9 nucleotides align to TRBD1. This receptor was identified in a woman between 35 and 50 years old with lung cancer. The source material was PBMCs. The CDR3 loop reads CASSRGGQGYNEQFF. The CDR3 nucleotides read TGCGCCAGCAGCCGTGGGGGACAGGGCTACAATGAGCAGTTCTTC.